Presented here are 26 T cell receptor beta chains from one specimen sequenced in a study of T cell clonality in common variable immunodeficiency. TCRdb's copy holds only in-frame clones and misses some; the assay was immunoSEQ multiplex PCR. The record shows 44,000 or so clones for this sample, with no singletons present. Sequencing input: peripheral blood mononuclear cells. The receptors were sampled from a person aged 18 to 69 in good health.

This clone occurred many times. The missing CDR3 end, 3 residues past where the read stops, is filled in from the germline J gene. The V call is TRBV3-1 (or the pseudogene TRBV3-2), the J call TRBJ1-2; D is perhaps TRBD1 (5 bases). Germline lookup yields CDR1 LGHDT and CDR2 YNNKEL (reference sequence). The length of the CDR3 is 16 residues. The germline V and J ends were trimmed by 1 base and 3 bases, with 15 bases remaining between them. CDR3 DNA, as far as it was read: TGTGCCAGCAGCCAAGGCTGGGGCAGGGATGACTATGGC. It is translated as CASSQGWGRDDYG. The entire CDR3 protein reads CASSQGWGRDDYGYTF.

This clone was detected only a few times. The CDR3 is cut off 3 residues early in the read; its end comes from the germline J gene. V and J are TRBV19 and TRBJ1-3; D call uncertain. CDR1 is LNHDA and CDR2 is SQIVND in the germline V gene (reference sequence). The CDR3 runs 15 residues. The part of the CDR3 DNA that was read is TGTGCCAGTAGTTACAGTTTAACGTCGGGGTACGCC. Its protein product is CASSYSLTSGYA. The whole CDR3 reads CASSYSLTSGYAIYF.

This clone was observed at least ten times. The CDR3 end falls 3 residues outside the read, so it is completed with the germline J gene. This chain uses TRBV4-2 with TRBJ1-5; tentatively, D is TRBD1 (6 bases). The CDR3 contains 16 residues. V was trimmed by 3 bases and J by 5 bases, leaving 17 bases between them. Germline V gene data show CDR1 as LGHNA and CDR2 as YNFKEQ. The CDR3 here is CASSQATGRRDQPQHF. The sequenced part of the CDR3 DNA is TGTGCCAGCAGCCAGGCAACAGGGAGGAGGGATCAGCCC.

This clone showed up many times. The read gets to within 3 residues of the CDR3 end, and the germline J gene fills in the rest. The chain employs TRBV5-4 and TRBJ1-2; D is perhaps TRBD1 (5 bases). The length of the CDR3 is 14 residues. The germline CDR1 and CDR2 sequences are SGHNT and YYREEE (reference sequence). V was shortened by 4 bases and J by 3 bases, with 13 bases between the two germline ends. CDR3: CASSPDSSYYGYTF. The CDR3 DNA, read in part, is TGTGCCAGCAGCCCCGACAGCTCCTACTATGGC. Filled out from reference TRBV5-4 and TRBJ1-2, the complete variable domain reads ETGVTQSPTHLIKTRGQQVTLRCSSQSGHNTVSWYQQALGQGPQFIFQYYREEENGRGNFPPRFSGLQFPNYSSELNVNALELDDSALYLCASSPDSSYYGYTFGSGTRLTVV.

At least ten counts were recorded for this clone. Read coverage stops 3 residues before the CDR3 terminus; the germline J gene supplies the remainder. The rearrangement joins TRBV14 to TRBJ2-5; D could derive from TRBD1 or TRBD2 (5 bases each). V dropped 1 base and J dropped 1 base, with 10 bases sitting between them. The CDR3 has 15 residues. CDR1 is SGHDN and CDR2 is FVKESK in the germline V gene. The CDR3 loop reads CASSQARGFQETQYF. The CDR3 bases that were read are TGTGCCAGCAGCCAAGCGAGGGGCTTCCAAGAGACC.

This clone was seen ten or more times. CDR3 DNA, as far as it was read: TGTGCCAGCAGGGCGGGACTAGCGGGAGCCAAAAACATT. Translation: CASRAGLAGAKNI. The whole CDR3 sequence reads CASRAGLAGAKNIQYF. The chain recombines TRBV2 with TRBJ2-4; 12 bases are a match to TRBD2. Coverage ceases 3 residues before the CDR3 finishes, and the germline J gene fills in the end. The length of the CDR3 is 16 residues. CDR1 is SNHLY and CDR2 is FYNNEI in the germline V gene. V was clipped by 6 bases and J by 0 bases; unmatched bases: 3.

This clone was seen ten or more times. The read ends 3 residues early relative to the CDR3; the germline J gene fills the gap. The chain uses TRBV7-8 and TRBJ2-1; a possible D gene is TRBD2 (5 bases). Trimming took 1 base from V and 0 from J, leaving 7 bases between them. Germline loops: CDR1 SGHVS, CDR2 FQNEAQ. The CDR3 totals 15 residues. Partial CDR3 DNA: TGTGCCAGCAGCTTAGGCGGGCTCTCCTACAATGAG. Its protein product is CASSLGGLSYNE. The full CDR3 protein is CASSLGGLSYNEQFF.

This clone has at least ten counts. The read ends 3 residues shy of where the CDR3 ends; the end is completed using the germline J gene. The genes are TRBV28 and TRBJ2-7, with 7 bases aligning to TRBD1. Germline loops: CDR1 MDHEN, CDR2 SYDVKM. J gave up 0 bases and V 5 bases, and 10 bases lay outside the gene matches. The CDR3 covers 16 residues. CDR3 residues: CASSPYSDRSSYEQYF. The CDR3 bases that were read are TGTGCCAGCAGTCCTTACTCGGACAGGAGCTCCTACGAG.

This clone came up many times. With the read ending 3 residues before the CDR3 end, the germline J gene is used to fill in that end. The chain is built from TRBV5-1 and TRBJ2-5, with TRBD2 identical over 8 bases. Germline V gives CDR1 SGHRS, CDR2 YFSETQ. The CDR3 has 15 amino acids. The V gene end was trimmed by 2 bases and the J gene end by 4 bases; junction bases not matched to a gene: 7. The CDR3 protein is CASSFGGSGGETQYF. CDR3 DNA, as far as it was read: TGCGCCAGCAGCTTTGGAGGGAGCGGGGGAGAGACC. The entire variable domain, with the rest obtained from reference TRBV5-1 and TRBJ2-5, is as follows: KAGVTQTPRYLIKTRGQQVTLSCSPISGHRSVSWYQQTPGQGLQFLFEYFSETQRNKGNFPGRFSGRQFSNSRSEMNVSTLELGDSALYLCASSFGGSGGETQYFGPGTRLLVL.

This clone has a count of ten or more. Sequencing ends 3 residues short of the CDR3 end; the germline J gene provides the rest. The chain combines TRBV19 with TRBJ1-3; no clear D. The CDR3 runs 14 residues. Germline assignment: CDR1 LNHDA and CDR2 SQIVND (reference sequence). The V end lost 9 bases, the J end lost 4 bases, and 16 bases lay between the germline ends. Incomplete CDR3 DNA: TGTGCCAGCAATTCCCCGGGGAGAGGAAACACC. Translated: CASNSPGRGNT. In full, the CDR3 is CASNSPGRGNTIYF.

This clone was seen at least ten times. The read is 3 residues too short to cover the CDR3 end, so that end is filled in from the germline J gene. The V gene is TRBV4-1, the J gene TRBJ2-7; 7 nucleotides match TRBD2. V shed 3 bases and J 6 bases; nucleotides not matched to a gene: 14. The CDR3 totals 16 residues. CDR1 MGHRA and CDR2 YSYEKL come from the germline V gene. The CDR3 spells CASSHPPEGTISEQYF. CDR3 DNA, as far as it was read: TGCGCCAGCAGCCACCCCCCCGAGGGGACTATAAGCGAG.

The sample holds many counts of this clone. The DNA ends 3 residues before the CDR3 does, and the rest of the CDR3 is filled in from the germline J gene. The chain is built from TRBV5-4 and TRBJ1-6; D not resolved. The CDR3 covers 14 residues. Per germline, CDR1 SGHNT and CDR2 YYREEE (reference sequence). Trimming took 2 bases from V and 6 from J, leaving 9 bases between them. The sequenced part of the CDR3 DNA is TGTGCCAGCAGCTTTTCACTGCTTAATTCACCC. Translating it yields CASSFSLLNSP. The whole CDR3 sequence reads CASSFSLLNSPLHF.

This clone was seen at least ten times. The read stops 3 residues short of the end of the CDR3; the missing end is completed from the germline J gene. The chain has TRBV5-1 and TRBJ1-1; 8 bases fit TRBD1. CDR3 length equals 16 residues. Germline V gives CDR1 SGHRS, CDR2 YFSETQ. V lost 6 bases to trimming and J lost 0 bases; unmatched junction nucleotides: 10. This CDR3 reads CASNAQTGDMNTEAFF. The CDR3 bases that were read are TGCGCCAGCAACGCGCAGACAGGGGACATGAACACTGAA.

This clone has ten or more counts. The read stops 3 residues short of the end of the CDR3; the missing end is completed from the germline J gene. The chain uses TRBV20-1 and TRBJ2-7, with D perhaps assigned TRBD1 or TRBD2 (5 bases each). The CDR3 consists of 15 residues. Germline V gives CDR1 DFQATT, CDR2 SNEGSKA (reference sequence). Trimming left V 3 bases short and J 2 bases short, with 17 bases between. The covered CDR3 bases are TGCAGTGCTAGGTTTTTCAGGGAGTTAGCCTACGAG. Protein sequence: CSARFFRELAYE. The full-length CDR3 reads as CSARFFRELAYEQYF.

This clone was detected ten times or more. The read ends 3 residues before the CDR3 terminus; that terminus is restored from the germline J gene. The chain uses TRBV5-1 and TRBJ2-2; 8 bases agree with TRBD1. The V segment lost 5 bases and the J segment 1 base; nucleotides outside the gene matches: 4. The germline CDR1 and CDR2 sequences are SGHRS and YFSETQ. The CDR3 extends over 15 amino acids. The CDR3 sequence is CASSSGTGNTGELFF. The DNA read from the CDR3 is TGCGCCAGCAGTTCCGGGACAGGGAACACCGGGGAG.

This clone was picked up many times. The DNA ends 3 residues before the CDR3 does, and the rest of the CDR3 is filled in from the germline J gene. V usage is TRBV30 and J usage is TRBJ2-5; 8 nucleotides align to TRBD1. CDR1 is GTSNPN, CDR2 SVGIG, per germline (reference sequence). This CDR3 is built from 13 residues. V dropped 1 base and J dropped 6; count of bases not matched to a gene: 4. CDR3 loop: CAWSEDRVKTQYF. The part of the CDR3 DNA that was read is TGTGCCTGGAGTGAGGACAGGGTTAAGACC.

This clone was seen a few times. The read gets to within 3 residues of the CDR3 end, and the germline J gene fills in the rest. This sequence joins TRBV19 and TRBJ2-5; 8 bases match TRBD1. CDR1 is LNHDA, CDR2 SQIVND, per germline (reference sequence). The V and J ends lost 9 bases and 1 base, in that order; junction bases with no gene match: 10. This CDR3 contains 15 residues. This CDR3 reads CASARPTGAQETQYF. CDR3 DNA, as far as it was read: TGTGCCAGCGCCCGACCGACAGGGGCCCAAGAGACC.

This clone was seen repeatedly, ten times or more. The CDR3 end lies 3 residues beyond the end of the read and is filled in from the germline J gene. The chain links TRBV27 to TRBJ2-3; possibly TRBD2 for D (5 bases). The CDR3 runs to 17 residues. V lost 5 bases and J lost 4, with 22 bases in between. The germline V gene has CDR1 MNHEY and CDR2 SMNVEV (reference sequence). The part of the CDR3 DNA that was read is TGTGCCAGCAGTCCCCTCCTAGTTACGGGGATCGCAGATACG. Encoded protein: CASSPLLVTGIADT. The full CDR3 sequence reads CASSPLLVTGIADTQYF.

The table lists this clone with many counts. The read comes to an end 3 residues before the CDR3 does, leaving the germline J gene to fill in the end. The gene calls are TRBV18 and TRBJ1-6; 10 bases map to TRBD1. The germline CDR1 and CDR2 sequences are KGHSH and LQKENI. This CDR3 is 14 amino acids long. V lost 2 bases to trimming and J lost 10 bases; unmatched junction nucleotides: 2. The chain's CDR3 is CASSPGTGASPLHF. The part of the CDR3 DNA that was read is TGTGCCAGCTCACCAGGGACAGGGGCCTCACCC.

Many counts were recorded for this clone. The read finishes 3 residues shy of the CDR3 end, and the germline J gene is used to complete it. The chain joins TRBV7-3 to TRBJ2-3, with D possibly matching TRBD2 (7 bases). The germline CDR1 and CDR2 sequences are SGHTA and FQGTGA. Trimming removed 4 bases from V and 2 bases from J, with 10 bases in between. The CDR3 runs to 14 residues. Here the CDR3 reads CASSSRGATDTQYF. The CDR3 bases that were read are TGTGCCAGCAGCTCCCGGGGGGCCACAGATACG.

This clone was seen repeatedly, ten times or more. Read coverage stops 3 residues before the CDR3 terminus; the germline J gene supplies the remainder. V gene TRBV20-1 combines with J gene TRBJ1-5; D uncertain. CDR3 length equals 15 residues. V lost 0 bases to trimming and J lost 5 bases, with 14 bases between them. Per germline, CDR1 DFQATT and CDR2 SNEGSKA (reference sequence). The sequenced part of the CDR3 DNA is TGCAGTGCTAGAGATCGAGGGTTGAGCTATCAGCCC. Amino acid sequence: CSARDRGLSYQP. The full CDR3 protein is CSARDRGLSYQPQHF.

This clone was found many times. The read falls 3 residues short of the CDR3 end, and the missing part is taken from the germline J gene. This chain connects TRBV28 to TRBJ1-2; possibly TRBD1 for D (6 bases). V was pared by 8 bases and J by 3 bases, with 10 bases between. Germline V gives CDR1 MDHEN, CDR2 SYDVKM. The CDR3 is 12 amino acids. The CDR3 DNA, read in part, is TGTGCCAGCTCAACAGGGTACTATGGC. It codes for CASSTGYYG. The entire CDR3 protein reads CASSTGYYGYTF.

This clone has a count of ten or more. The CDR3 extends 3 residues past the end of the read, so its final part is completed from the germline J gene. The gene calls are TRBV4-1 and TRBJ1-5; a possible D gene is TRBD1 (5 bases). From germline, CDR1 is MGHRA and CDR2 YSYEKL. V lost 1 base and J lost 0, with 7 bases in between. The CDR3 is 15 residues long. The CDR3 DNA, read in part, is TGCGCCAGCAGCCAAGCGGGGGTTAGCAATCAGCCC. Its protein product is CASSQAGVSNQP. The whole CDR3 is CASSQAGVSNQPQHF.

CDR3 loop: CASATGTGAADYTF. CDR3 DNA, as far as it was read: TGTGCCAGCGCGACCGGGACAGGGGCAGCCGAC. The V call is TRBV7-9, the J call TRBJ1-2; TRBD1 matches at 10 bases. The CDR3 end falls 3 residues outside the read, so it is completed with the germline J gene. Germline V CDR1 and CDR2: SEHNR, FQNEAQ (reference sequence). The CDR3 covers 14 residues.

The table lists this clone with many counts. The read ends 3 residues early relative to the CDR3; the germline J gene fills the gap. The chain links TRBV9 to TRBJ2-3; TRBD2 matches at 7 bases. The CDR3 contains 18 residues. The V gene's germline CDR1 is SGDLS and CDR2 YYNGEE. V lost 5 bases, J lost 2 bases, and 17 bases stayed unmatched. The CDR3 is CASRAPVTGAGNTDTQYF. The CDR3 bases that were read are TGTGCCAGCAGGGCCCCCGTCACAGGAGCGGGGAACACAGATACG.

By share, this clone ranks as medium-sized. CDR3 DNA, as far as it was read: TGTGCCTGGAGTGTCCAGTCTGGGGCCAACGTC. The encoded protein is CAWSVQSGANV. From start to end, the CDR3 is CAWSVQSGANVLTF. The rearrangement links TRBV30 to TRBJ2-6; unclear D gene. Coverage ceases 3 residues before the CDR3 finishes, and the germline J gene fills in the end. The germline V gene has CDR1 GTSNPN and CDR2 SVGIG (reference sequence). V was clipped by 0 bases and J by 1 base, with 4 bases between them. This CDR3 spans 14 amino acids.